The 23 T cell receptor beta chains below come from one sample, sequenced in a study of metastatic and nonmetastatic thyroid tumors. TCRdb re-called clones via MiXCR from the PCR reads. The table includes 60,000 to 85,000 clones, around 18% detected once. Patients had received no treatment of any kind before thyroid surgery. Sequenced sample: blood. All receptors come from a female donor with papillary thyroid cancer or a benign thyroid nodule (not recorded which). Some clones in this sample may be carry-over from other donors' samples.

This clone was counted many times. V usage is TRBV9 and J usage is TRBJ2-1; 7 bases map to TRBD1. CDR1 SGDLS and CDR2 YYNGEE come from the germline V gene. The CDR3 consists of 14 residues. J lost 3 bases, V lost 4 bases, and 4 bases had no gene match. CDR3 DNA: TGTGCCAGCAGCTCATGGACAGGCTACAATGAGCAGTTCTTC. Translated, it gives CASSSWTGYNEQFF. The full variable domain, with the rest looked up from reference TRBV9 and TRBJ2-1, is DSGVTQTPKHLITATGQRVTLRCSPRSGDLSVYWYQQSLDQGLQFLIQYYNGEERAKGNILERFSAQQFPDLHSELNLSSLELGDSALYFCASSSWTGYNEQFFGPGTRLTVL.

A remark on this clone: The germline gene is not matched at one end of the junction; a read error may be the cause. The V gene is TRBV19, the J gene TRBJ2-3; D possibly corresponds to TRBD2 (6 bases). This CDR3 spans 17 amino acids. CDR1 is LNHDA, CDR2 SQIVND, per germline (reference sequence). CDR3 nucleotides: TGTGCCAGTAGTATAGTGACATGGGGTACTAGCACAGATGCGCAGTATTTT. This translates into CASSIVTWGTSTDAQYF.

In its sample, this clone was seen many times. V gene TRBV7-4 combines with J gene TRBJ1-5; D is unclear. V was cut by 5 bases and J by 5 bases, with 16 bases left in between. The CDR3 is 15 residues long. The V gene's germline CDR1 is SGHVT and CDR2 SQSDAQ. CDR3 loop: CASSPGCFADQPQHF. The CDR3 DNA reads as TGTGCCAGCAGCCCCGGCTGCTTTGCAGATCAGCCCCAGCATTTT. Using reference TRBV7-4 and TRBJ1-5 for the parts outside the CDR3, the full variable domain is GAGVSQSPRYKVAKRGRDVALRCDSISGHVTLYWYRQTLGQGSEVLTYSQSDAQRDKSGRPSGRFSAERPERSVSTLKIQRTEQGDSAVYLCASSPGCFADQPQHFGDGTRLSIL.

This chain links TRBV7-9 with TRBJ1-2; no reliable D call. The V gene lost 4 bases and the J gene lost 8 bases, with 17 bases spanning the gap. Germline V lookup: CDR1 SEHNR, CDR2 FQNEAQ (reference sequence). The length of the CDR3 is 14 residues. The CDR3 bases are TGTGCCAGCAGCTCCTCGGCACCATCAGGCGGCTACACCTTC. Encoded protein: CASSSSAPSGGYTF.

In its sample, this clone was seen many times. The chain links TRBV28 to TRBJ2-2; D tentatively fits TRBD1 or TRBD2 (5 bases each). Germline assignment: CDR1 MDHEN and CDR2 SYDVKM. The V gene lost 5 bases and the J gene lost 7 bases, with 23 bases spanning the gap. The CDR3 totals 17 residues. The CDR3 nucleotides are TGTGCCAGCAGTCCACCCGGGCTTTCCGGGGCGGGCGGGGAGCTGTTTTTT. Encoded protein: CASSPPGLSGAGGELFF.

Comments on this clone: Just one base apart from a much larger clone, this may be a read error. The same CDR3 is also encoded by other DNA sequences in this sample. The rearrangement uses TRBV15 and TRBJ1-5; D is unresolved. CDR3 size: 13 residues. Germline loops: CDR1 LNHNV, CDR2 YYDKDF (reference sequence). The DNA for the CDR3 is TGCGCCACCAGCAGTGATGAAGACGCAGCCCAGCATTTT. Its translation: CATSSDEDAAQHF.

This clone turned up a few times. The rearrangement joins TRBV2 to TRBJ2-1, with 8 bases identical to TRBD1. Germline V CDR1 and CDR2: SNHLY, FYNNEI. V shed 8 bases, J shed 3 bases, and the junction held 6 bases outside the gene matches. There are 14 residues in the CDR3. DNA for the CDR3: TGTGCCAGCCAACCGGGACAGGACTACAATGAGCAGTTCTTC. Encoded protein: CASQPGQDYNEQFF. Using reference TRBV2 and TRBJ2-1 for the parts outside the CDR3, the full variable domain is EPEVTQTPSHQVTQMGQEVILRCVPISNHLYFYWYRQILGQKVEFLVSFYNNEISEKSEIFDDQFSVERPDGSNFTLKIRSTKLEDSAMYFCASQPGQDYNEQFFGPGTRLTVL.

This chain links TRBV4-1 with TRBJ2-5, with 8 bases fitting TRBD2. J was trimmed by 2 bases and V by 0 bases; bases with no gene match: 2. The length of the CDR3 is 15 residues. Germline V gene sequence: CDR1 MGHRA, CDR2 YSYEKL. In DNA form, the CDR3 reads TGCGCCAGCAGCCAAGATGTAGCGGGACAAGAGACCCAGTACTTC. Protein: CASSQDVAGQETQYF.

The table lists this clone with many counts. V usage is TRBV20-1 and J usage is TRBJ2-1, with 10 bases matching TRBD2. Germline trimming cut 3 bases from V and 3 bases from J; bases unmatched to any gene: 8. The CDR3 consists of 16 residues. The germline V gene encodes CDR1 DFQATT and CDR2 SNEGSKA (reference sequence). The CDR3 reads CSARDLGTSDYNEQFF. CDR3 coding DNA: TGCAGTGCTAGGGACCTCGGGACTAGCGACTACAATGAGCAGTTCTTC.

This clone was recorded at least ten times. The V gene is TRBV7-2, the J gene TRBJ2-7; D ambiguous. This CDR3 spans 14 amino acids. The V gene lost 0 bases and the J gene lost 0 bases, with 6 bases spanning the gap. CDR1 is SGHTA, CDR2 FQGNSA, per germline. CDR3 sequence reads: CASSLARPSYEQYF. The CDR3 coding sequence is TGTGCCAGCAGCTTAGCACGTCCCTCCTACGAGCAGTACTTC.

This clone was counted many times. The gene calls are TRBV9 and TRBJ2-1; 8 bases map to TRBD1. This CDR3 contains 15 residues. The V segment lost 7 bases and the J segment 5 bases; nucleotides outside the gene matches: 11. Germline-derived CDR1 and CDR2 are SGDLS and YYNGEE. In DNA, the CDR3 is TGTGCCAGCGGAACGACAGGGGAAAGGGACAATGAGCAGTTCTTC. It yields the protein CASGTTGERDNEQFF.

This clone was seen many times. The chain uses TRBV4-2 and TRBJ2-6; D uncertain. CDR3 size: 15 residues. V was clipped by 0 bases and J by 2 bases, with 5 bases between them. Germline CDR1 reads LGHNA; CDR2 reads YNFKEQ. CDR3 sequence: CASSQEGTGANVLTF. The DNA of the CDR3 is TGTGCCAGCAGCCAAGAGGGAACTGGGGCCAACGTCCTGACTTTC.

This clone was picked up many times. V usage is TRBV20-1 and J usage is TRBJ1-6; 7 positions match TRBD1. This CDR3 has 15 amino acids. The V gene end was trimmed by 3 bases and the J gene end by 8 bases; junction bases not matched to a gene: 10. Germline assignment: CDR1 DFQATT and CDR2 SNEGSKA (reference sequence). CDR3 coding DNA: TGCAGTGCTAGCCCGGACAGGATATGGTATTCACCCCTCCACTTT. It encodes CSASPDRIWYSPLHF.

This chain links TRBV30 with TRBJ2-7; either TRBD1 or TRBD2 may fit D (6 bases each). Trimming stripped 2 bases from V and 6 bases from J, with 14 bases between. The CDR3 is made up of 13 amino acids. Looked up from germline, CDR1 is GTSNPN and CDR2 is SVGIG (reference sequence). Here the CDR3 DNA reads TGTGCCTGGAGTCCCGGAGGAGGGGGCGAGCAGTACTTC. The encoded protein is CAWSPGGGGEQYF.

For the CDR3, the DNA is TGTGCCAGCAGTTACTCGACCCCTACTGTAGGGTACGAGCAGTACTTC. Translation gives CASSYSTPTVGYEQYF. The chain couples TRBV6-6 to TRBJ2-7, with D unclear. CDR3 size: 16 residues. The germline CDR1 and CDR2 sequences are MNHNY and SVGAGI (reference sequence). The germline V and J ends were trimmed by 0 bases and 4 bases, with 16 bases remaining between them.

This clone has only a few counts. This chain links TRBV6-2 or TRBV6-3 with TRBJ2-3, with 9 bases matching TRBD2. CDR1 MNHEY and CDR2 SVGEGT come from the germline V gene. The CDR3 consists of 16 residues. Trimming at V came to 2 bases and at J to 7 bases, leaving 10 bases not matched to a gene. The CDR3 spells CASSYGQRLAAYTQYF. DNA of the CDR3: TGTGCCAGCAGTTACGGACAGAGACTAGCGGCGTATACGCAGTATTTT.

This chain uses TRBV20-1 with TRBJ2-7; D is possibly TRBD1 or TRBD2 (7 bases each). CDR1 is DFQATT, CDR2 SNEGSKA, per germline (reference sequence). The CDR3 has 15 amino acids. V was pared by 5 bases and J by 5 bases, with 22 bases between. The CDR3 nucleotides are TGCAGTGCTCGGGGGGACAGTACTAGGGGTGACGAGCAGTACTTC. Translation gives CSARGDSTRGDEQYF.

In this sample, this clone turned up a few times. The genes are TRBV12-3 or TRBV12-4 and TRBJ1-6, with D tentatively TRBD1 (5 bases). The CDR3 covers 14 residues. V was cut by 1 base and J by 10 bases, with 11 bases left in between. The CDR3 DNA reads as TGTGCCAGCAGTTTAGTCGGGACTGACTCACCCCTCCACTTT. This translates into CASSLVGTDSPLHF.

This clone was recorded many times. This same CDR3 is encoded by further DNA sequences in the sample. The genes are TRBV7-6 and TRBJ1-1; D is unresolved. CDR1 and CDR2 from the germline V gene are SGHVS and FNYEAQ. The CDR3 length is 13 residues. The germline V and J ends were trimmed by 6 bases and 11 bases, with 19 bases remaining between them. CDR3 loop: CASSPPGARMAFF. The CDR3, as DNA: TGTGCCAGCAGTCCTCCGGGAGCCCGAATGGCTTTCTTT.

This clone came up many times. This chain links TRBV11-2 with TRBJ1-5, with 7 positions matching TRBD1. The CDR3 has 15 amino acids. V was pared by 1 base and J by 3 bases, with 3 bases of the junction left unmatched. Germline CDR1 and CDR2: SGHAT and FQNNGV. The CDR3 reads CASSLGQGNNQPQHF. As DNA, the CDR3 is TGTGCCAGCAGCTTAGGACAGGGTAACAATCAGCCCCAGCATTTT.

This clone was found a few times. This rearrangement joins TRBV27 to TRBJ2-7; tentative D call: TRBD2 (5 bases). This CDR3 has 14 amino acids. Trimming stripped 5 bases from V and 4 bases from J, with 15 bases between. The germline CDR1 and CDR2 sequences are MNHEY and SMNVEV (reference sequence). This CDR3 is CASSAGIQTYEQYF. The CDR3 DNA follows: TGTGCCAGCAGTGCCGGGATCCAGACTTACGAGCAGTACTTC.

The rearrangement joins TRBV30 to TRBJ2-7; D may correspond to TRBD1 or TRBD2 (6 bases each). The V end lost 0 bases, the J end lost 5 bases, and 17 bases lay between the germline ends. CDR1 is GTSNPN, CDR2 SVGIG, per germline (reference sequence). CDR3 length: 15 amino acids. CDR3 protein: CAWSVGGRGGHEQYF. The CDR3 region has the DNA TGTGCCTGGAGTGTGGGGGGCAGGGGCGGGCACGAGCAGTACTTC.

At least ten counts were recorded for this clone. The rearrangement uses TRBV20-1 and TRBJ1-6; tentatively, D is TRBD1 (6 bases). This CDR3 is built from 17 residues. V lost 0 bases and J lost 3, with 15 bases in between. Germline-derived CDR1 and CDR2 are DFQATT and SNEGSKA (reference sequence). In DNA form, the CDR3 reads TGCAGTGCTAGAGATGGAGGGGGGGCTGGCTATAATTCACCCCTCCACTTT. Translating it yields CSARDGGGAGYNSPLHF.